These T cell receptor beta chains were read from a single sample in a study of blood T cell repertoires in COVID-19. Clones were sequenced by immunoSEQ multiplex PCR, and TCRdb holds only the in-frame ones, with some missing. The table records 130,000 to 150,000 clones, roughly 87% of them present only once. The sequenced sample consisted of peripheral blood. The receptors derive from a human donor in a cohort sampled during active COVID-19. Each CDR3 is given with its conserved first and last residue. The D gene is left open where the match is weak. Rows give clone size only sometimes, using once, few, many, or a class for an expanded clone.

CASSLRGGEAYEQYF	TGTGCCAGCAGCTTACGTGGGGGGGAAGCGTACGAGCAGTACTTC	15	TRBV7-8	TRBD2	TRBJ2-7	once
CASSPGLAEPYEQYF	TGTGCCAGCAGCCCCGGACTAGCGGAGCCCTACGAGCAGTACTTC	15	TRBV7-9	TRBD2	TRBJ2-7	.
CASSQEGVIQDGYTF	TGTGCCAGCAGCCAAGAAGGGGTGATACAGGATGGCTACACCTTC	15	TRBV4-2	.	TRBJ1-2	.
CAISGILAGGVGELFF	TGTGCCATCAGTGGGATACTAGCGGGGGGTGTCGGGGAGCTGTTTTTT	16	TRBV10-3	TRBD2	TRBJ2-2	.
CASSVPEWRETQYF	TGTGCCAGCAGTGTGCCGGAATGGAGAGAGACCCAGTACTTC	14	TRBV2	.	TRBJ2-5	.
CASSLPEREITDTQYF	TGTGCCAGCAGCTTACCGGAGCGGGAGATTACAGATACGCAGTATTTT	16	TRBV11-2	TRBD2	TRBJ2-3	.
CATSGQSNSPLHF	TGTGCCACTTCGGGACAGTCAAATTCACCCCTCCACTTT	13	TRBV2	TRBD1	TRBJ1-6	.
CASSLQGARPEQYF	TGTGCCAGCAGCTTACAGGGGGCCCGTCCCGAGCAGTACTTC	14	TRBV7-8	TRBD1	TRBJ2-7	.
CASSQLTGGFRYGYTF	TGCGCCAGCAGCCAATTGACAGGGGGATTTCGCTATGGCTACACCTTC	16	TRBV4-1	TRBD1	TRBJ1-2	.
CASSPGSKADTQYF	TGTGCCAGCAGCCCCGGGTCGAAGGCAGATACGCAGTATTTT	14	TRBV7-3	.	TRBJ2-3	.
CASSLFSGAVAHGYTF	TGTGCCAGCAGCTTGTTCTCTGGGGCGGTTGCTCATGGCTACACCTTC	16	TRBV5-6	.	TRBJ1-2	.
CASSSRGWTGELFF	TGTGCCAGCAGCTCCAGGGGTTGGACCGGGGAGCTGTTTTTT	14	TRBV7-9	.	TRBJ2-2	.
CASHSLGRVDGYTF	TGTGCCAGCCATTCTCTAGGCAGGGTGGATGGCTACACCTTC	14	TRBV27	.	TRBJ1-2	.
CASSATLTGSGANVLTF	TGTGCCAGCAGTGCCACACTGACAGGCTCTGGGGCCAACGTCCTGACTTTC	17	TRBV6-1	.	TRBJ2-6	.
CASSLGIIVGSTETQYF	TGCGCCAGCAGCTTGGGTATTATAGTCGGTTCAACGGAGACCCAGTACTTC	17	TRBV5-1	.	TRBJ2-5	.
CASSEAGRTEAFF	TGTGCCAGCAGTGAGGCAGGGCGGACTGAAGCTTTCTTT	13	TRBV2	.	TRBJ1-1	.
CACQEQGLSYTF	TGTGCTTGCCAGGAGCAGGGGTTGAGCTACACCTTC	12	TRBV25-1	.	TRBJ1-2	.
CASSLMQGAGQPQHF	TGTGCCAGCAGCCTCATGCAGGGGGCCGGTCAGCCCCAGCATTTT	15	TRBV6-6	TRBD1	TRBJ1-5	.
CASSTRLAEQETQYF	TGTGCCAGTAGTACACGACTAGCAGAGCAAGAGACCCAGTACTTC	15	TRBV19	TRBD2	TRBJ2-5	.
CASSPGLVMGLAKNIQYF	TGTGCCAGCAGCCCTGGACTAGTGATGGGCCTAGCCAAAAACATTCAGTACTTC	18	TRBV5-6	TRBD2	TRBJ2-4	.